This entry is about one T cell receptor (beta chain). Germline CDR1 reads SGHVS; CDR2 reads FNYEAQ. V was trimmed by 1 base and J by 2 bases, leaving 18 bases between them. CDR3 length: 17 amino acids. Clinical history reported by participants formed the basis on which cohorts were assigned. Clones were read by immunoSEQ multiplex PCR, and TCRdb kept only the in-frame ones, dropping some. The table records under 300,000 clones, 75% to 90% of them present only once. This specimen belongs to a study of blood T cell repertoires in COVID-19. The V and J genes are TRBV7-6 and TRBJ2-7; D might be TRBD1 (6 bases). The TCR was taken from a woman between 40 and 50 years old with acute COVID-19. Sequencing used PBMCs or T cells enriched from blood (not recorded which). This chain's CDR3 is CASSLVPPQGPPYEQYF. The CDR3 nucleotides are TGTGCCAGCAGCTTAGTACCGCCACAGGGACCCCCCTACGAGCAGTACTTC.